This TCR beta chain was documented in a study of PD-1 blockade in classical Hodgkin lymphoma. Germline V lookup: CDR1 MDHEN, CDR2 SYDVKM. The CDR3 has 13 amino acids. V was clipped by 2 bases and J by 9 bases, with 11 bases between them. Stated time point: cycle 4 day 1 (C4D1), after six to seven weeks of nivolumab. With no exception, relapse followed autologous stem cell transplantation in all patients, and brentuximab vedotin exposure varied. Magnetic negative selection was used to purify CD4+ T cells from PBMCs that had been thawed. Under best response, outcomes were complete response, partial response or progressive disease. The protocol was immunoSEQ multiplex PCR, while the TCRdb copy is restricted to in-frame clones and leaves out a portion. The table lists tens of thousands of clones, 72% of them singletons. The study's findings and limits: The repertoire differences lack a defined cause, possibly disease activity or prior therapy. With CD4+ cells, TCR diversity rose significantly by C4D1, but not with CD8+ cells.

This clone was recorded a few times. Antigen unknown. This specimen was CD4+ T cells from blood, taken before the fourth cycle of nivolumab. The clonotype originates from a human donor with classical Hodgkin lymphoma. The chain joins TRBV28 to TRBJ1-5; D is unclear. The CDR3 is CASSLPGIGPQHF. The CDR3 region has the DNA TGTGCCAGCAGTTTACCCGGGATAGGGCCCCAGCATTTT.